This T cell receptor (beta chain) emerged from a study of T cell responses to AZD1222 COVID-19 vaccine. Trimming shortened V by 1 base and J by 2 bases, and 17 bases separated the two germline ends. Germline V lookup: CDR1 SGHAT, CDR2 FQNNGV. This CDR3 is built from 17 residues. Produced via immunoSEQ multiplex PCR; TCRdb's table is partial and in-frame only. The table lists about 120,000 clones, roughly 91% of them singletons, with roughly 1.3% in the top ten. Whole-study results and caveats: Among spike-specific TCRs, nearly half reportedly target unmutated variant regions.

In regard to this clone: Antigen specificity is unknown.

This sample comprised peripheral blood, obtained on day 0 of AZD1222 vaccination. V and J are TRBV11-2 and TRBJ2-5; tentatively, D is TRBD2 (7 bases). The receptor's source is an adult in good health. The CDR3 loop is CASSLGRRGAEQETQYF. The CDR3 region has the DNA TGTGCCAGCAGCTTAGGGCGCCGGGGGGCAGAGCAAGAGACCCAGTACTTC. Full variable domain (remainder filled in from reference TRBV11-2 and TRBJ2-5): EAGVAQSPRYKIIEKRQSVAFWCNPISGHATLYWYQQILGQGPKLLIQFQNNGVVDDSQLPKDRFSAERLKGVDSTLKIQPAKLEDSAVYLCASSLGRRGAEQETQYFGPGTRLLVL.